This T cell receptor beta chain was sequenced during a study of regulatory T cells in long-lasting Graves disease. General observations from the study: Authors noted too few samples as a limitation. Peripheral blood alone, not thyroid tissue, underwent study.

As for time point: newly diagnosed GD, antithyroid drugs for less than 3 months. Generation of the TCR library employed RNA extracted from PBMCs. An endocrinology department in Xi'an, China, supplied the patients. This clonotype has ten or more counts. Its antigen is still unknown. V was cut by 5 bases and J by 8 bases, with 18 bases left in between. CDR1 SGHTA and CDR2 FQGTGA come from the germline V gene. The CDR3 is made up of 14 amino acids. Both iRepertoire HTBI primers and Arm-PCR of CDR3 regions were used to build the TCR beta libraries. Original handling: Taken together, the samples had 55 to 70 TRBV and approximately 13 TRBJ segments identified. In TCRdb, the multiplex PCR reads were re-called with MiXCR into one record per CDR3 protein. TCRdb, not the authors, supplied the V and J calls. The table includes around 420,000 distinct CDR3 sequences, roughly 15% detected once.

This chain uses TRBV7-3 with TRBJ1-1, with a possible D match to TRBD1 (5 bases). The clonotype comes from a female donor with Graves disease. The source was peripheral blood mononuclear cells (PBMCs), collected at new diagnosis, from a patient treated with antithyroid drugs. CDR3 nucleotides: TGTGCCAGCAGCACTGGGCAGGGAGATGGAGAAGCTTTCTTT. Residues: CASSTGQGDGEAFF.